What follows describes a single TCR beta chain. This sample is drawn from a study of blood T cell repertoires in COVID-19. Data came from immunoSEQ multiplex PCR; TCRdb stores just in-frame clones and leaves some out. Among more than 45,000 clones listed, almost 85% were seen once. The specimen sequenced was peripheral blood. The receptor was derived from a human donor in a cohort sampled during active COVID-19.

CDR3 residues: CASSPSGLSANYGYTF. CDR3 coding DNA: TGTGCCAGCAGCCCCTCGGGACTCTCAGCTAACTATGGCTACACCTTC. J is TRBJ1-2 and V is TRBV6-2 or TRBV6-3; tentative D call: TRBD1 (5 bases). The CDR3 is 16 residues long. Germline-derived CDR1 and CDR2 are MNHEY and SVGEGT. Trimming removed 6 bases from V and 0 bases from J, with 17 bases in between.